This record covers a single T cell receptor beta chain. The antigen is unknown. This CDR3 is built from 15 residues. CDR1 SNHLY and CDR2 FYNNEI come from the germline V gene. Trimming cost V 7 bases and J 6 bases; bases outside gene matches: 9. Here immunoSEQ multiplex PCR was the method, and the copy in TCRdb shows in-frame clones only, minus some. The sample has around 250,000 clones, about 90% seen once. The sample originates from a study of cytomegalovirus exposure and HLA in healthy donors. Study-wide context: Both the approximately 130 validation repertoires and the 666 first-cohort repertoires used the same platform, as reported by a later analysis. General study findings and limits: A later analysis found first-cohort TCR clusters tended to co-occur in the 100 to 150 validation repertoires.

The receptor comes from a woman in her 30s in good health and CMV-seronegative. The specimen sequenced was PBMCs. The chain links TRBV2 to TRBJ2-2, with 9 bases matching TRBD1. CDR3 loop: CASTPGQGRAGELFF. As DNA, the CDR3 is TGTGCCAGCACCCCAGGACAGGGGCGGGCCGGGGAGCTGTTTTTT. Full variable domain (rest looked up from reference TRBV2 and TRBJ2-2): EPEVTQTPSHQVTQMGQEVILRCVPISNHLYFYWYRQILGQKVEFLVSFYNNEISEKSEIFDDQFSVERPDGSNFTLKIRSTKLEDSAMYFCASTPGQGRAGELFFGEGSRLTVL.